The 17 T cell receptor beta chains in this list originate from one sample, sequenced in a study of cytomegalovirus exposure and HLA in healthy donors. PCR involved 60 Vbeta and 13 Jbeta primers. This table comes from immunoSEQ multiplex PCR, and its TCRdb copy is limited to in-frame clones, with some not included. The repertoire includes hundreds of thousands of clones, just over 75% of them detected once, and approximately 2.6% sits in the top ten. The sample consisted of PBMCs. Receptor source: a woman aged 60-70 years in good health and CMV-seropositive.

The chain is built from TRBV5-6 and TRBJ2-7, with 8 bases identical to TRBD1. The trim removed 3 bases at V and 4 bases at J, leaving 9 bases unmatched. The germline V gene has CDR1 SGHDT and CDR2 YYEEEE. The CDR3 has 15 amino acids. In nucleotides, the CDR3 is TGTGCCAGCAGCTCCGTGGACAGGGTGATGTACGAGCAGTACTTC. Protein: CASSSVDRVMYEQYF. Full variable domain (missing parts from reference TRBV5-6 and TRBJ2-7): DAGVTQSPTHLIKTRGQQVTLRCSPKSGHDTVSWYQQALGQGPQFIFQYYEEEERQRGNFPDRFSGHQFPNYSSELNVNALLLGDSALYLCASSSVDRVMYEQYFGPGTRLTVT.

The chain carries TRBV5-5 and TRBJ1-1, with a possible D match to TRBD1 (5 bases). The germline V and J ends were trimmed by 2 bases and 4 bases, with 9 bases remaining between them. The CDR3 contains 13 residues. Germline assignment: CDR1 SGHKS and CDR2 YYEKEE (reference sequence). CDR3 sequence (DNA): TGTGCCAGCAGCTTCCAGGGAAGCACTGAAGCTTTCTTT. Translated: CASSFQGSTEAFF.

This rearrangement joins TRBV11-2 to TRBJ1-5; D gene unclear. The CDR3 totals 15 residues. CDR1 and CDR2 from the germline V gene are SGHAT and FQNNGV. The V gene lost 0 bases and the J gene lost 0 bases, with 6 bases spanning the gap. The CDR3 protein is CASSLDHYSNQPQHF. CDR3 sequence (DNA): TGTGCCAGCAGCTTAGATCACTATAGCAATCAGCCCCAGCATTTT.

The gene calls are TRBV19 and TRBJ2-7; 9 bases line up with TRBD1. V gave up 0 bases and J gave up 3 bases; unmatched junction bases: 3. The CDR3 consists of 15 residues. Germline V gene lookup returns CDR1 LNHDA and CDR2 SQIVND (reference sequence). The chain's CDR3 is CASSIDRDRVYEQYF. CDR3 bases: TGTGCCAGTAGTATAGATCGGGACAGGGTCTACGAGCAGTACTTC.

V and J are TRBV7-9 and TRBJ1-1; D might be TRBD1 (5 bases). V gave up 3 bases and J gave up 12 bases, with 20 bases separating them. The germline CDR1 and CDR2 sequences are SEHNR and FQNEAQ (reference sequence). The CDR3 has 14 amino acids. The CDR3 DNA reads TGTGCCAGCAGCTTGGCCCAACTTTCGGGGGGATCTTTCTTT. Translated, it gives CASSLAQLSGGSFF.

This rearrangement joins TRBV28 to TRBJ2-3; 14 positions agree with TRBD2. This CDR3 contains 16 residues. Germline CDR1 MDHEN, CDR2 SYDVKM. Trimming took 6 bases from V and 5 from J; bases not matched to a gene: 7. The CDR3 DNA reads TGTGCCAGCAGCACCTCCGGGACTAGCGGGAGAGATACGCAGTATTTT. It translates to CASSTSGTSGRDTQYF.

V usage is TRBV9 and J usage is TRBJ2-2; 12 nucleotides align to TRBD1. The V gene end was trimmed by 3 bases and the J gene end by 4 bases; junction bases not matched to a gene: 7. CDR3 length: 17 residues. Per germline, CDR1 SGDLS and CDR2 YYNGEE. The CDR3 protein is CASSEYPGQGATGELFF. CDR3 DNA: TGTGCCAGCAGCGAATATCCGGGACAGGGGGCCACCGGGGAGCTGTTTTTT.

V is TRBV28 and J is TRBJ1-2, with a tentative D call TRBD1 (5 bases). The CDR3 has 15 residues. V was shortened by 1 base and J by 7 bases, with 16 bases between the two germline ends. Germline CDR1 is MDHEN and CDR2 is SYDVKM. CDR3 coding DNA: TGTGCCAGCAGTTTATTCGGAGGGGAGGACTGTGGCTACACCTTC. Its translation: CASSLFGGEDCGYTF.

The chain links TRBV6-6 to TRBJ2-7, with 7 bases that match TRBD1. Germline CDR1 reads MNHNY; CDR2 reads SVGAGI (reference sequence). There are 15 residues in the CDR3. Losses at the gene ends were 5 bases for V and 3 bases for J; bases not matched to a gene: 10. The DNA of the CDR3 is TGTGCCAGCAGTCAGGACAGGCCAACCCTCTACGAGCAGTACTTC. Amino acid sequence: CASSQDRPTLYEQYF.

The V and J genes are TRBV7-6 and TRBJ2-5; 8 bases line up with TRBD1. The length of the CDR3 is 17 residues. J gave up 4 bases and V 4 bases, and 14 bases lay outside the gene matches. Per germline, CDR1 SGHVS and CDR2 FNYEAQ. The CDR3 nucleotides are TGTGCCAGCAGCTACCACTCGGACAGGGCAGCAGGAGAGACCCAGTACTTC. Protein product: CASSYHSDRAAGETQYF.

The gene calls are TRBV7-9 and TRBJ1-1; the D is unclear. V lost 5 bases to trimming and J lost 2 bases, with 15 bases between them. The CDR3 covers 15 residues. Germline-derived CDR1 and CDR2 are SEHNR and FQNEAQ (reference sequence). CDR3 sequence: CASSIPDRGNTEAFF. The DNA for the CDR3 is TGTGCCAGCAGCATCCCGGACCGGGGAAACACTGAAGCTTTCTTT. Drawing the rest from reference TRBV7-9 and TRBJ1-1, the complete variable domain is DTGVSQNPRHKITKRGQNVTFRCDPISEHNRLYWYRQTLGQGPEFLTYFQNEAQLEKSRLLSDRFSAERPKGSFSTLEIQRTEQGDSAMYLCASSIPDRGNTEAFFGQGTRLTVV.

The rearrangement links TRBV5-6 to TRBJ2-5; 8 bases match TRBD2. The J segment lost 5 bases and the V segment lost 8 bases, leaving 5 bases of the junction unmatched. The CDR3 has 12 amino acids. Germline V gene lookup returns CDR1 SGHDT and CDR2 YYEEEE. The CDR3 nucleotides read TGTGCCAGTGCATCGGGGGGGGAGACCCAGTACTTC. Translation gives CASASGGETQYF.

About this clone: This same CDR3 is encoded by further DNA sequences in the sample. The chain is built from TRBV18 and TRBJ2-1, with 11 bases that match TRBD2. Losses at the gene ends were 5 bases for V and 4 bases for J; bases not matched to a gene: 7. Germline CDR1 is KGHSH and CDR2 is LQKENI. This CDR3 is 16 amino acids long. Here the CDR3 reads CASSTTSGGPYNEQFF. CDR3 sequence (DNA): TGTGCCAGCTCAACAACTAGCGGGGGACCTTACAATGAGCAGTTCTTC.

The rearrangement uses TRBV7-9 and TRBJ2-2; 11 bases are shared with TRBD1. The CDR3 spans 16 residues. J lost 3 bases, V lost 6 bases, and 6 bases had no gene match. The germline CDR1 and CDR2 sequences are SEHNR and FQNEAQ (reference sequence). CDR3 in amino acids: CASRPGTGGDTGELFF. The CDR3 region has the DNA TGTGCCAGCAGGCCCGGGACAGGGGGGGACACCGGGGAGCTGTTTTTT.

The chain's CDR3 is CASSGSGGRGYNEQFF. The DNA for the CDR3 is TGTGCCAGCAGTGGGTCGGGCGGGAGGGGGTACAATGAGCAGTTCTTC. The rearrangement links TRBV6-1 to TRBJ2-1; 9 positions agree with TRBD2. V was pared by 4 bases and J by 4 bases, with 8 bases of the junction left unmatched. This CDR3 is 16 amino acids long. Germline loops: CDR1 MNHNS, CDR2 SASEGT.

The chain joins TRBV10-3 to TRBJ1-1; tentatively, D is TRBD1 (5 bases). Germline lookup yields CDR1 ENHRY and CDR2 SYGVKD. Deletions cut 10 bases from V and 4 bases from J, with 25 bases between. This CDR3 has 16 amino acids. As DNA, the CDR3 is TGTGCCACGCGGGCCTGGAGGGGCCCTGCTGGCACTGAAGCTTTCTTT. Its translation is CATRAWRGPAGTEAFF.

As for this clone: Germline and junction disagree at one end, which may indicate a read error. V and J are TRBV7-9 and TRBJ2-5; no clear D. This CDR3 has 11 residues. CDR1 and CDR2 (germline): SEHNR, FQNEAQ (reference sequence). The CDR3 coding sequence is TGTGCCAGCAGCTCAAGAGAGGCCCAGTACTTC. Translation: CASSSREAQYF.